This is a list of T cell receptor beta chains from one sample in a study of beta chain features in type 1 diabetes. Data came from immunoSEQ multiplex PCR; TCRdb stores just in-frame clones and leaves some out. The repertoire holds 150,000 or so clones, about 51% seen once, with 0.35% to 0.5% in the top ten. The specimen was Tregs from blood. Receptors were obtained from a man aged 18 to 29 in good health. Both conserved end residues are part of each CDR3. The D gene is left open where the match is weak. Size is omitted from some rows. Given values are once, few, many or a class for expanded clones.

cdr3_nt: TGTGCCAGCAAGGGACAGGAGGTTGAAAAACTGTTTTTT
cdr3_aa: CASKGQEVEKLFF
v_call: TRBV2
j_call: TRBJ1-4
d_call: TRBD1
clone_size: NA

cdr3_nt: TGCGCCAGCAGCTTGGGGCCGAACACCGGGGAGCTGTTTTTT
cdr3_aa: CASSLGPNTGELFF
v_call: TRBV5-1
j_call: TRBJ2-2
d_call: NA
clone_size: few

cdr3_nt: TGTGCCAGCACCCCCCGGGGAAGGGTAACCTATGGCTACACCTTC
cdr3_aa: CASTPRGRVTYGYTF
v_call: TRBV4-2
j_call: TRBJ1-2
d_call: NA
clone_size: few

cdr3_nt: TGTGCCAGCAGCCCCGCAGGGACCGGGGAGCTGTTTTTT
cdr3_aa: CASSPAGTGELFF
v_call: TRBV6-6
j_call: TRBJ2-2
d_call: NA
clone_size: few

cdr3_nt: TGTGCCAGCAGCTTAAGCGGGATAAGCACAGATACGCAGTATTTT
cdr3_aa: CASSLSGISTDTQYF
v_call: TRBV7-2
j_call: TRBJ2-3
d_call: TRBD2
clone_size: NA

cdr3_nt: TGTGCCAGCAGCCACAGGGGCCCCTACTATGGCTACACCTTC
cdr3_aa: CASSHRGPYYGYTF
v_call: TRBV7-2
j_call: TRBJ1-2
d_call: TRBD1
clone_size: few

cdr3_nt: TGTGCCAGCAGCTTCTCCAGGGATGGTGAGCAGTTCTTC
cdr3_aa: CASSFSRDGEQFF
v_call: TRBV7-3
j_call: TRBJ2-1
d_call: NA
clone_size: few

cdr3_nt: TGCGCCAGCAGCTGCCAGGGGGCGTATAGCAATCAGCCCCAGCATTTT
cdr3_aa: CASSCQGAYSNQPQHF
v_call: TRBV5-1
j_call: TRBJ1-5
d_call: TRBD1
clone_size: NA

cdr3_nt: TGTGCCAGCAGTTACTCCGGACTAGGAGATACGCAGTATTTT
cdr3_aa: CASSYSGLGDTQYF
v_call: TRBV6-5
j_call: TRBJ2-3
d_call: TRBD2
clone_size: NA

cdr3_nt: TGTGCCATCGGCGCGGGCAGCACGAACTATGGCTACACCTTC
cdr3_aa: CAIGAGSTNYGYTF
v_call: TRBV10-3
j_call: TRBJ1-2
d_call: NA
clone_size: few

cdr3_nt: TGTGCCAGTAGTAATCCGGGACAAGATGACGAGCAGTACTTC
cdr3_aa: CASSNPGQDDEQYF
v_call: TRBV19
j_call: TRBJ2-7
d_call: NA
clone_size: NA

cdr3_nt: TGTGCCAGCAGTTTGGGACAAAACTATGGCTACACCTTC
cdr3_aa: CASSLGQNYGYTF
v_call: TRBV6-6
j_call: TRBJ1-2
d_call: NA
clone_size: NA

cdr3_nt: TGTGCCAGCAGCCAGATGGGGCCCACTGAAGCTTTCTTT
cdr3_aa: CASSQMGPTEAFF
v_call: TRBV7-2
j_call: TRBJ1-1
d_call: NA
clone_size: few

cdr3_nt: TGTGCCAGCAGAACGACAGTGGGGTACGAGCAGTACTTC
cdr3_aa: CASRTTVGYEQYF
v_call: TRBV2
j_call: TRBJ2-7
d_call: NA
clone_size: NA

cdr3_nt: TGCGCCAGCAGCTACAGGGGGCGCGTAAGTCAGCCCCAGCATTTT
cdr3_aa: CASSYRGRVSQPQHF
v_call: TRBV23-1
j_call: TRBJ1-5
d_call: TRBD1
clone_size: NA

cdr3_nt: TGCAGCGCTTCGGACAGGGATATCAATGAGCAGTTCTTC
cdr3_aa: CSASDRDINEQFF
v_call: TRBV29-1
j_call: TRBJ2-1
d_call: TRBD1
clone_size: few

cdr3_nt: TGTGCCAGCAGCGCTCAGGGGCGTTATGGCTACACCTTC
cdr3_aa: CASSAQGRYGYTF
v_call: TRBV7-2
j_call: TRBJ1-2
d_call: NA
clone_size: NA

cdr3_nt: TGTGCCAGCAGTGAATTCACACCAAAAAATAATTCACCCCTCCACTTT
cdr3_aa: CASSEFTPKNNSPLHF
v_call: TRBV6-1
j_call: TRBJ1-6
d_call: NA
clone_size: few

cdr3_nt: TGTGCCAGCAGCAAGCTACCGCCCCGCAGTAGTGGACAGGGGGCAAGTTCCTACGAGCAGTACTTC
cdr3_aa: CASSKLPPRSSGQGASSYEQYF
v_call: TRBV21-1
j_call: TRBJ2-7
d_call: NA
clone_size: NA

cdr3_nt: TGTGCCAGCCGGCAGGACTCCTACAATGAGCAGTTCTTC
cdr3_aa: CASRQDSYNEQFF
v_call: TRBV6-5
j_call: TRBJ2-1
d_call: NA
clone_size: NA

cdr3_nt: TGTGCCAGCAGCTTATCGGACTATGGCTACACCTTC
cdr3_aa: CASSLSDYGYTF
v_call: TRBV7-9
j_call: TRBJ1-2
d_call: NA
clone_size: NA

cdr3_nt: TGTGCCAGCAGCCCATGGACTAGCGGTAATACGCAGTATTTT
cdr3_aa: CASSPWTSGNTQYF
v_call: TRBV7-2
j_call: TRBJ2-3
d_call: TRBD2
clone_size: few

cdr3_nt: TGCGCCAGCATGACTCCAAACACTGAAGCTTTCTTT
cdr3_aa: CASMTPNTEAFF
v_call: TRBV10-2
j_call: TRBJ1-1
d_call: NA
clone_size: NA

cdr3_nt: TGTGCCAGCAGCTTAGTTCCCCGTAACTATGGCTACACCTTC
cdr3_aa: CASSLVPRNYGYTF
v_call: TRBV7-2
j_call: TRBJ1-2
d_call: NA
clone_size: NA

cdr3_nt: TGTGCCTGGAGTGTAAAGCGAGTTGGAGGCACAGATACGCAGTATTTT
cdr3_aa: CAWSVKRVGGTDTQYF
v_call: TRBV30
j_call: TRBJ2-3
d_call: NA
clone_size: few

cdr3_nt: TGTGCCTGGAGTCATGGGAGTAGCCCCTACGAGCAGTACTTC
cdr3_aa: CAWSHGSSPYEQYF
v_call: TRBV30
j_call: TRBJ2-7
d_call: NA
clone_size: NA

cdr3_nt: TGTGCCAGTTCGGAGGGTAAATACGGAAAACTGTTTTTT
cdr3_aa: CASSEGKYGKLFF
v_call: TRBV6-5
j_call: TRBJ1-4
d_call: NA
clone_size: NA

cdr3_nt: TGTGCCAGCAGCCCGAGCGGAGCGGGAACCGGGGAGCTGTTTTTT
cdr3_aa: CASSPSGAGTGELFF
v_call: TRBV11-2
j_call: TRBJ2-2
d_call: TRBD2
clone_size: once

cdr3_nt: TGTGCCAGCTCACCGTCAGGGTTTAAGTACTTGGCTTTCTTT
cdr3_aa: CASSPSGFKYLAFF
v_call: TRBV18
j_call: TRBJ1-1
d_call: NA
clone_size: NA

cdr3_nt: TGTGCCAGCAGCCTACAGGGGGCGTACGAGCAGTACTTC
cdr3_aa: CASSLQGAYEQYF
v_call: TRBV6-1
j_call: TRBJ2-7
d_call: TRBD1
clone_size: NA

cdr3_nt: TGCGCCAGCAGCCAAGGACAGGGGGCATACGTGAACACTGAAGCTTTCTTT
cdr3_aa: CASSQGQGAYVNTEAFF
v_call: TRBV4-3
j_call: TRBJ1-1
d_call: TRBD1
clone_size: NA

cdr3_nt: TGTGCCAGCAGCTTAAGTTCTCGCGGGAGGGCTGGGTACGAGCAGTACTTC
cdr3_aa: CASSLSSRGRAGYEQYF
v_call: TRBV7-2
j_call: TRBJ2-7
d_call: TRBD2
clone_size: few

cdr3_nt: TGTGCCAGCAGCACCTACAGGGGGCCCCACGAGCAGTACTTC
cdr3_aa: CASSTYRGPHEQYF
v_call: TRBV7-8
j_call: TRBJ2-7
d_call: TRBD1
clone_size: NA

cdr3_nt: TGTGCCAGCAGTGGCCCGGACTTTGATCCTTATGGCTACACCTTC
cdr3_aa: CASSGPDFDPYGYTF
v_call: TRBV6-6
j_call: TRBJ1-2
d_call: NA
clone_size: few

cdr3_nt: TGTGCCAGCAGCTTAACGAGTACAGGGGGCGCGGATGGCTACACCTTC
cdr3_aa: CASSLTSTGGADGYTF
v_call: TRBV7-3
j_call: TRBJ1-2
d_call: TRBD1
clone_size: NA

cdr3_nt: TGTGCCAGCAGTGGACACCTACGGGACAGGGGGCGCCTGAGAAAACTGTTTTTT
cdr3_aa: CASSGHLRDRGRLRKLFF
v_call: TRBV25-1
j_call: TRBJ1-4
d_call: TRBD1
clone_size: NA

cdr3_nt: TGCGCCAGCAGCCCAGGACTACATGAAAAACTGTTTTTT
cdr3_aa: CASSPGLHEKLFF
v_call: TRBV5-1
j_call: TRBJ1-4
d_call: NA
clone_size: NA

cdr3_nt: TGTGCCAGCAGTGAATGGACAGGGGGTGCCGGGGAGCTGTTTTTT
cdr3_aa: CASSEWTGGAGELFF
v_call: TRBV6-4
j_call: TRBJ2-2
d_call: TRBD1
clone_size: few

cdr3_nt: TGCGCCAGCAGCCAAGCTACCTACGGAACGGGGGTGACTACGCAGTATTTT
cdr3_aa: CASSQATYGTGVTTQYF
v_call: TRBV4-3
j_call: TRBJ2-3
d_call: NA
clone_size: NA

cdr3_nt: TGTGCCCTCTTAGGGGGCAGGGCCCCAACGGAATATGGCTACACCTTC
cdr3_aa: CALLGGRAPTEYGYTF
v_call: TRBV6-6
j_call: TRBJ1-2
d_call: TRBD1
clone_size: few

cdr3_nt: TGCGCCAGCAGCAGAGGCGGGAGGGGGCAAGGTGAAAAACTGTTTTTT
cdr3_aa: CASSRGGRGQGEKLFF
v_call: TRBV5-1
j_call: TRBJ1-4
d_call: TRBD1
clone_size: few

cdr3_nt: TGTGCCAGCAGCCTGGGACTAGCTGCGTCCTACGAGCAGTACTTC
cdr3_aa: CASSLGLAASYEQYF
v_call: TRBV5-6
j_call: TRBJ2-7
d_call: TRBD2
clone_size: NA